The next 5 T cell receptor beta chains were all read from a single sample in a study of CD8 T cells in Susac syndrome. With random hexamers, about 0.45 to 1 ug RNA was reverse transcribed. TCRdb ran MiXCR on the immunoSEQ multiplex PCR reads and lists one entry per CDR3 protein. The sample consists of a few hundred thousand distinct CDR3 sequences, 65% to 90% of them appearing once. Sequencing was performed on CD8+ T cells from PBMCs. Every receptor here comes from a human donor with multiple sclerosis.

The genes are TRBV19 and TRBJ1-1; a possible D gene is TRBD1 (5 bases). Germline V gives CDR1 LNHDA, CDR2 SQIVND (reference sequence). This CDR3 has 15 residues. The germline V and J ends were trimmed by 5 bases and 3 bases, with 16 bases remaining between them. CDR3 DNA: TGTGCCAGTAGTGCACCCACGGAGGGGCACACTGAAGCTTTCTTT. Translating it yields CASSAPTEGHTEAFF.

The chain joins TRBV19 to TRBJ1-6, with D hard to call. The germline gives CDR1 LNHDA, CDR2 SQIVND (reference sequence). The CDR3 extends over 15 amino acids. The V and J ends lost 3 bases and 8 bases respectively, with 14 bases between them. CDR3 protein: CASSISGFKDSPLHF. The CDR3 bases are TGTGCCAGTAGTATTTCGGGGTTCAAGGATTCACCCCTCCACTTT.

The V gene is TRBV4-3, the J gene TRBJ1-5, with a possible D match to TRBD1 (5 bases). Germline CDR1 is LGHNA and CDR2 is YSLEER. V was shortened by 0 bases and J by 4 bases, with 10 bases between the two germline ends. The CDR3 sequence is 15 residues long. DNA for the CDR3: TGCGCCAGCAGCCAAGACAGGGACTGGAATCAGCCCCAGCATTTT. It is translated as CASSQDRDWNQPQHF.

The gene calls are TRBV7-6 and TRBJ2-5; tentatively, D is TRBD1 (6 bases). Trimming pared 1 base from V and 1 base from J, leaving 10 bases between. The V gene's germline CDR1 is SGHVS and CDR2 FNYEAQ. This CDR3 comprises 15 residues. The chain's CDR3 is CASSLVGGFQETQYF. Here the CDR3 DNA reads TGTGCCAGCAGCTTAGTAGGGGGATTCCAAGAGACCCAGTACTTC.

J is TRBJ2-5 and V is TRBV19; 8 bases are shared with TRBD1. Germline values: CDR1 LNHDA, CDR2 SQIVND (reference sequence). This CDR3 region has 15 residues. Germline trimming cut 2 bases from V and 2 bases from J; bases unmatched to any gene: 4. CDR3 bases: TGTGCCAGTAGTATAATGGACAGGGTACAAGAGACCCAGTACTTC. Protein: CASSIMDRVQETQYF.